The rows below give T cell receptor beta chains drawn from one sample of a study of Graves' ophthalmopathy and Graves' hyperthyroidism. One entry per CDR3 protein results from TCRdb running MiXCR on the multiplex PCR reads. Of some 350,000 distinct CDR3 sequences in the sample, 15% to 20% are singletons; the top ten hold roughly 2.6%. Sequencing was carried out using peripheral blood. Receptors were obtained from an adult woman with stable Graves' hyperthyroidism. Both conserved end residues are part of each CDR3. The D gene is left open where the match is weak. The size of a clone is reported for some rows only, either as once, few or many, or as a class for expanded clones.

D gene: TRBD2; clone size: many; J gene: TRBJ2-7; V gene: TRBV6-1; CDR3 length: 15; CDR3 protein: CASPAKSGRDYEQYF; CDR3 DNA: TGTGCCAGCCCTGCGAAAAGCGGGAGGGACTACGAGCAGTACTTC
D gene: TRBD1; clone size: many; J gene: TRBJ1-2; V gene: TRBV6-5; CDR3 length: 15; CDR3 protein: CASSYIGGSGYGYTF; CDR3 DNA: TGTGCCAGCAGTTACATAGGGGGCAGTGGCTATGGCTACACCTTC
D gene: -; clone size: many; J gene: TRBJ1-1; V gene: TRBV20-1; CDR3 length: 12; CDR3 protein: CSASVEATEAFF; CDR3 DNA: TGCAGTGCTAGTGTTGAGGCCACTGAAGCTTTCTTT
D gene: -; clone size: few; J gene: TRBJ2-5; V gene: TRBV7-9; CDR3 length: 13; CDR3 protein: CASRAAGPPTQYF; CDR3 DNA: TGTGCCAGCAGAGCCGCCGGCCCCCCGACCCAGTACTTC
D gene: TRBD1; clone size: many; J gene: TRBJ1-5; V gene: TRBV20-1; CDR3 length: 13; CDR3 protein: CSAETGDNQPQHF; CDR3 DNA: TGCAGTGCTGAGACAGGGGACAATCAGCCCCAGCATTTT
D gene: -; clone size: once; J gene: TRBJ1-5; V gene: TRBV30; CDR3 length: 14; CDR3 protein: CAWSDGTARQPQHF; CDR3 DNA: TGTGCCTGGAGTGATGGGACCGCGCGTCAGCCCCAGCATTTT
D gene: TRBD2; clone size: many; J gene: TRBJ2-5; V gene: TRBV12-5; CDR3 length: 14; CDR3 protein: CASGSGGAEETQYF; CDR3 DNA: TGTGCTAGTGGTTCCGGGGGGGCTGAAGAGACCCAGTACTTC
D gene: -; clone size: -; J gene: TRBJ2-2; V gene: TRBV12-3/TRBV12-4; CDR3 length: 12; CDR3 protein: CASSQQGGELFF; CDR3 DNA: TGTGCCAGCAGCCAACAGGGCGGGGAGCTGTTTTTT
D gene: -; clone size: many; J gene: TRBJ1-1; V gene: TRBV20-1; CDR3 length: 14; CDR3 protein: CSASRDGEGTEAFF; CDR3 DNA: TGCAGTGCTTCCCGAGATGGAGAGGGCACTGAAGCTTTCTTT
D gene: -; clone size: many; J gene: TRBJ1-5; V gene: TRBV19; CDR3 length: 16; CDR3 protein: CASSQAGARSNQPQHF; CDR3 DNA: TGTGCCAGTAGTCAGGCAGGTGCCCGCTCCAATCAGCCCCAGCATTTT
D gene: -; clone size: many; J gene: TRBJ2-7; V gene: TRBV20-1; CDR3 length: 13; CDR3 protein: CSARIPGSYEQYF; CDR3 DNA: TGCAGTGCTAGGATTCCGGGGTCCTACGAGCAGTACTTC
D gene: -; clone size: few; J gene: TRBJ2-7; V gene: TRBV3-1; CDR3 length: 16; CDR3 protein: CASSQTVMTRQYEQYF; CDR3 DNA: TGTGCCAGCAGCCAAACGGTAATGACTAGACAGTACGAGCAGTACTTC
D gene: -; clone size: many; J gene: TRBJ1-2; V gene: TRBV28; CDR3 length: 14; CDR3 protein: CASGDLVANYGYTF; CDR3 DNA: TGTGCCAGCGGAGACTTAGTAGCTAACTATGGCTACACCTTC
D gene: TRBD2; clone size: many; J gene: TRBJ2-2; V gene: TRBV28; CDR3 length: 17; CDR3 protein: CASSSPPGTSGSGELFF; CDR3 DNA: TGTGCCAGCAGTTCCCCGCCCGGGACTAGCGGATCCGGGGAGCTGTTTTTT
D gene: -; clone size: many; J gene: TRBJ1-2; V gene: TRBV12-5; CDR3 length: 12; CDR3 protein: CASGLGWAGYTF; CDR3 DNA: TGTGCTAGTGGTTTGGGGTGGGCCGGCTACACCTTC
D gene: -; clone size: -; J gene: TRBJ2-5; V gene: TRBV12-3/TRBV12-4; CDR3 length: 14; CDR3 protein: CASSLVPFQETQYF; CDR3 DNA: TGTGCCAGCAGTTTGGTCCCCTTTCAAGAGACCCAGTACTTC
D gene: -; clone size: many; J gene: TRBJ2-2; V gene: TRBV10-2; CDR3 length: 12; CDR3 protein: CASKGETGELFF; CDR3 DNA: TGCGCCAGCAAAGGGGAGACCGGGGAGCTGTTTTTT
D gene: TRBD2; clone size: many; J gene: TRBJ2-7; V gene: TRBV6-1; CDR3 length: 16; CDR3 protein: CASSEESSGGAYEQYF; CDR3 DNA: TGTGCCAGCAGTGAAGAGTCTAGCGGGGGGGCGTACGAGCAGTACTTC
D gene: TRBD1; clone size: -; J gene: TRBJ2-7; V gene: TRBV28; CDR3 length: 16; CDR3 protein: CASSATPDRGPYEQYF; CDR3 DNA: TGTGCCAGCAGTGCGACCCCTGACAGGGGGCCCTACGAGCAGTACTTC
D gene: -; clone size: many; J gene: TRBJ2-7; V gene: TRBV28; CDR3 length: 16; CDR3 protein: CASSSLGRWDSYEQYF; CDR3 DNA: TGTGCCAGCAGTTCCCTCGGGCGGTGGGATTCCTACGAGCAGTACTTC
D gene: -; clone size: -; J gene: TRBJ2-2; V gene: TRBV18; CDR3 length: 14; CDR3 protein: CASSPLGSAGELFF; CDR3 DNA: TGTGCCAGCTCACCACTCGGATCTGCCGGGGAGCTGTTTTTT
D gene: TRBD1; clone size: many; J gene: TRBJ2-7; V gene: TRBV12-3/TRBV12-4; CDR3 length: 14; CDR3 protein: CASSLLGQTYEQYF; CDR3 DNA: TGTGCCAGCAGTTTATTGGGACAGACCTACGAGCAGTACTTC
D gene: -; clone size: -; J gene: TRBJ2-7; V gene: TRBV6-1; CDR3 length: 15; CDR3 protein: CASSEAYSGAYEQYF; CDR3 DNA: TGTGCCAGCAGTGAAGCATACAGCGGAGCTTACGAGCAGTACTTC
D gene: TRBD1; clone size: many; J gene: TRBJ1-1; V gene: TRBV12-3/TRBV12-4; CDR3 length: 15; CDR3 protein: CASSSSPGQPAEAFF; CDR3 DNA: TGTGCCAGCAGTTCAAGCCCGGGACAGCCCGCTGAAGCTTTCTTT
D gene: -; clone size: -; J gene: TRBJ1-1; V gene: TRBV5-1; CDR3 length: 13; CDR3 protein: CASSLGPAKVTFF; CDR3 DNA: TGCGCCAGCAGCTTGGGACCAGCGAAGGTGACTTTCTTT
D gene: TRBD1; clone size: -; J gene: TRBJ1-6; V gene: TRBV6-5; CDR3 length: 18; CDR3 protein: CASSYSGGTELNNSPLHF; CDR3 DNA: TGTGCCAGCAGTTACTCGGGAGGGACAGAACTTAATAATTCACCCCTCCACTTT
D gene: -; clone size: many; J gene: TRBJ2-7; V gene: TRBV12-3/TRBV12-4; CDR3 length: 14; CDR3 protein: CASSLGVSSYEQYF; CDR3 DNA: TGTGCCAGCAGTTTAGGAGTGAGCTCCTACGAGCAGTACTTC
D gene: TRBD1; clone size: many; J gene: TRBJ1-2; V gene: TRBV19; CDR3 length: 14; CDR3 protein: CASSETGKTYGYTF; CDR3 DNA: TGTGCCAGTAGTGAGACAGGGAAAACGTATGGCTACACCTTC